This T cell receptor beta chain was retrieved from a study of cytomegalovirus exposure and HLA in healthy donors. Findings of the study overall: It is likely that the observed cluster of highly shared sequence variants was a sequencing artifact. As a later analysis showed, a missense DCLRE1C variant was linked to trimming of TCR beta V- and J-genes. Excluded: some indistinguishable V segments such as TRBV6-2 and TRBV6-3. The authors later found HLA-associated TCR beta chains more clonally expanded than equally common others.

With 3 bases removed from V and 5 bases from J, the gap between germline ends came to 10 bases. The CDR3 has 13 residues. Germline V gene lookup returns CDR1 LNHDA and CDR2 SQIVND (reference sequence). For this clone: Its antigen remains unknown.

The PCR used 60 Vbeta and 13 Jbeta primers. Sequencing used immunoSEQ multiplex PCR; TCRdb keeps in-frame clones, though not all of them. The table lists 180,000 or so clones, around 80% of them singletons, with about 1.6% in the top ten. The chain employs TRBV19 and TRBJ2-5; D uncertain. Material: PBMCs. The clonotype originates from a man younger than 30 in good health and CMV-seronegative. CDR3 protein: CASSIVGWETQYF. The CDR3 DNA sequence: TGTGCCAGTAGTATTGTTGGCTGGGAGACCCAGTACTTC.